The entry that follows covers one TCR beta chain sequence. What it binds is not known. Germline V gene data show CDR1 as SGHAT and CDR2 as FQNNGV. V lost 1 base and J lost 1, with 14 bases in between. This CDR3 has 16 amino acids. As to time point: week 5, during vaccination. Doses comprised 300 ug of mutant IDH1 20-mer peptide each, plus topical imiquimod. Some clones are missing from TCRdb's copy, which holds only in-frame ones; the method was immunoSEQ multiplex PCR. The table shows approximately 51,000 clones, with about 77% occurring only once. These data come from a study of a mutant IDH1 vaccine in newly diagnosed glioma. At the level of the study: Administration of eight vaccinations to patients took place in weeks 1, 3, 5, 7, 11, 15, 19, 23. Vaccination started 4-6 weeks after radiotherapy alone, or with temozolomide cycles. Earlier therapy was either radiotherapy, temozolomide, or both, and most got both.

This sequence originates from a woman between 40 and 55 years old with glioma. This chain uses TRBV11-2 with TRBJ2-7; no definite D call. The sequences come from PBMCs, collected from a glioma patient whose treatment included an IDH1 peptide vaccine. In DNA, the CDR3 is TGTGCCAGCAGCTTAGGGCGAGGATCTAGGTCCTACGAGCAGTACTTC. Its protein is CASSLGRGSRSYEQYF. The full variable domain, rest sourced from reference TRBV11-2 and TRBJ2-7, is EAGVAQSPRYKIIEKRQSVAFWCNPISGHATLYWYQQILGQGPKLLIQFQNNGVVDDSQLPKDRFSAERLKGVDSTLKIQPAKLEDSAVYLCASSLGRGSRSYEQYFGPGTRLTVT.